This passage covers 14 T cell receptor beta chains from one sample sequenced in a study of technical replicates of blood from a handful of donors. Clones were read by immunoSEQ multiplex PCR, and TCRdb kept only the in-frame ones, dropping some. In the table there are approximately 75,000 clones, approximately 97% of which are singletons. What was sequenced was T cells isolated from PBMCs. All receptors come from a human donor in good health.

The V gene is TRBV6-5, the J gene TRBJ1-3, with D possibly matching TRBD1 (5 bases). The CDR3 has 16 residues. Trimming took off 4 bases at V and 0 bases at J, with 13 bases between the two ends. The germline CDR1 and CDR2 sequences are MNHEY and SVGAGI. Here the CDR3 reads CASSSPYRFSGNTIYF. CDR3 nucleotides: TGTGCCAGCAGTTCACCCTACAGGTTCTCTGGAAACACCATATATTTT.

The rearrangement uses TRBV27 and TRBJ1-1; TRBD1 is a possible D gene (6 bases). Looked up from germline, CDR1 is MNHEY and CDR2 is SMNVEV (reference sequence). This CDR3 is 14 amino acids long. The V end was cut by 6 bases, the J end by 7 bases, with 18 bases between. The CDR3, as DNA: TGTGCCAGCAGCCTTTCGACAGGAGCGATTGAAGCTTTCTTT. Amino acid sequence: CASSLSTGAIEAFF.

This chain joins TRBV6-1 and TRBJ2-1; unclear D gene. This CDR3 comprises 11 residues. Deletions cut 2 bases from V and 8 bases from J, with 4 bases between. Per germline, CDR1 MNHNS and CDR2 SASEGT. The CDR3 region is CASSEFYEQFF. The CDR3 region has the DNA TGTGCCAGCAGTGAATTCTATGAGCAGTTCTTC.

The V and J genes are TRBV5-1 and TRBJ2-7; 8 nucleotides match TRBD2. The CDR3 has 15 amino acids. The V gene's germline CDR1 is SGHRS and CDR2 YFSETQ. The V and J ends lost 4 bases and 2 bases, in that order; junction bases with no gene match: 8. The CDR3 spells CASSTGLAITYEQYF. CDR3 bases: TGCGCCAGCAGCACAGGACTAGCTATTACCTACGAGCAGTACTTC.

The count of this clone is one. The J gene is TRBJ2-7, the V gene TRBV28, with TRBD2 matching 8 bases. Germline V lookup: CDR1 MDHEN, CDR2 SYDVKM. J gave up 3 bases and V 2 bases, and 9 bases lay outside the gene matches. The CDR3 sequence is 16 residues long. The CDR3 sequence is CASSLVDGTSVYEQYF. DNA of the CDR3: TGTGCCAGCAGTTTAGTTGATGGGACTAGTGTCTACGAGCAGTACTTC.

The genes are TRBV5-4 and TRBJ1-1; D is unclear. V lost 4 bases, J lost 4 bases, and 8 bases lay in between. The CDR3 runs to 12 residues. Germline V gene lookup returns CDR1 SGHNT and CDR2 YYREEE (reference sequence). The CDR3 sequence: CASSLGSTEAFF. The CDR3 DNA reads TGTGCCAGCAGCCTGGGGAGCACTGAAGCTTTCTTT.

The chain links TRBV28 to TRBJ2-3; TRBD1 matches at 8 bases. V shed 2 bases, J shed 14 bases, and the junction held 15 bases outside the gene matches. There are 15 residues in the CDR3. Germline V gene data show CDR1 as MDHEN and CDR2 as SYDVKM. CDR3 sequence: CASSLNPPGGSWLYF. The CDR3 DNA sequence: TGTGCCAGCAGTTTAAATCCTCCAGGGGGCTCGTGGCTGTATTTT.

This chain connects TRBV6-6 to TRBJ2-7; D may be TRBD2 (6 bases). CDR1 is MNHNY, CDR2 SVGAGI, per germline (reference sequence). With 7 bases removed from V and 3 bases from J, the gap between germline ends came to 19 bases. This CDR3 spans 15 amino acids. CDR3: CASIWDVAEGYEQYF. CDR3 bases: TGTGCCAGCATTTGGGACGTAGCGGAGGGCTACGAGCAGTACTTC.

The chain recombines TRBV18 with TRBJ2-5; D perhaps matches TRBD1 (5 bases). Germline V gene data show CDR1 as KGHSH and CDR2 as LQKENI. The length of the CDR3 is 14 residues. V lost 3 bases and J 5 bases, leaving 13 bases between the germline ends. This chain's CDR3 is CASSPLDNRETQYF. The CDR3 bases are TGTGCCAGCTCACCTCTGGATAACAGGGAGACCCAGTACTTC.

The chain carries TRBV5-1 and TRBJ1-3; maybe TRBD1 (5 bases). This CDR3 has 14 residues. The germline gives CDR1 SGHRS, CDR2 YFSETQ. With 4 bases removed from V and 2 bases from J, the gap between germline ends came to 10 bases. This CDR3 reads CASSPGGPGNTIYF. DNA of the CDR3: TGCGCCAGCAGCCCGGGGGGTCCTGGAAACACCATATATTTT. The variable domain in full, completed from reference TRBV5-1 and TRBJ1-3, reads KAGVTQTPRYLIKTRGQQVTLSCSPISGHRSVSWYQQTPGQGLQFLFEYFSETQRNKGNFPGRFSGRQFSNSRSEMNVSTLELGDSALYLCASSPGGPGNTIYFGEGSWLTVV.

J is TRBJ1-1 and V is TRBV5-1; D remains unclear. Germline CDR1 reads SGHRS; CDR2 reads YFSETQ. Trimming shortened V by 2 bases and J by 0 bases, and 8 bases separated the two germline ends. The CDR3 runs to 14 residues. CDR3 region: CASSFGVLNTEAFF. DNA of the CDR3: TGCGCCAGCAGCTTCGGGGTTTTGAACACTGAAGCTTTCTTT. The whole variable domain, filled in from reference TRBV5-1 and TRBJ1-1, reads KAGVTQTPRYLIKTRGQQVTLSCSPISGHRSVSWYQQTPGQGLQFLFEYFSETQRNKGNFPGRFSGRQFSNSRSEMNVSTLELGDSALYLCASSFGVLNTEAFFGQGTRLTVV.

V is TRBV7-9 and J is TRBJ2-6; 7 positions match TRBD1. V shed 5 bases, J shed 1 base, and the junction held 5 bases outside the gene matches. CDR3 length: 16 amino acids. Germline V CDR1 and CDR2: SEHNR, FQNEAQ (reference sequence). This chain's CDR3 is CASSNTGASGANVLTF. Written as DNA, the CDR3 is TGTGCCAGCAGCAACACAGGGGCGTCTGGGGCCAACGTCCTGACTTTC.

The chain joins TRBV6-4 to TRBJ2-3, with 10 bases that match TRBD2. The V and J ends lost 2 bases and 1 base, in that order; junction bases with no gene match: 0. CDR1 and CDR2 (germline): MRHNA, SNTAGT. The CDR3 consists of 15 residues. Here the CDR3 reads CASSDGTSGTDTQYF. DNA for the CDR3: TGTGCCAGCAGTGACGGGACTAGCGGCACAGATACGCAGTATTTT.

This clone has a single count. This chain joins TRBV5-8 and TRBJ1-2; D not certain. This CDR3 has 14 residues. V lost 0 bases and J lost 6, with 12 bases in between. Germline lookup yields CDR1 SGHTS and CDR2 YDEGEE. CDR3 amino acids: CASSLGLDSDGYTF. As DNA, the CDR3 is TGTGCCAGCAGCTTGGGGTTGGATAGCGATGGCTACACCTTC.